The source of this T cell receptor (beta chain) is a study of T cells in Graves' hyperthyroidism and ophthalmopathy. Study-level points and caveats: Separating ophthalmopathy from stable hyperthyroidism was achieved by a 13 V-J model.

The germline gives CDR1 LGHDT, CDR2 YNNKEL (reference sequence). The CDR3 spans 13 residues. The J segment lost 8 bases and the V segment lost 6 bases, leaving 7 bases of the junction unmatched. Amplification targeted TCR beta CDR3 regions from RNA transcripts. First-round RT-PCR of the TCR CDR3 relied on the HTBI primer set. TCRdb redid the calling of the multiplex PCR reads with MiXCR, one entry per CDR3 protein. The sample holds hundreds of thousands of distinct CDR3 sequences, about 15% seen once. The sample holds many counts of this clonotype. Its antigen remains unknown. Each diagnosis was grounded in clinical symptoms, serum thyroxine and TRAb, thyroid ultrasound, and orbital computed tomography.

Material for sequencing was blood. The J gene is TRBJ2-7, the V gene TRBV3-1; 10 bases map to TRBD1. The clonotype comes from a woman aged 45 to 65 with Graves' ophthalmopathy. CDR3 residues: CASRETGGAQQYF. In DNA, the CDR3 is TGTGCCAGCAGGGAGACAGGGGGCGCACAGCAGTACTTC.